The 23 T cell receptor beta chains listed next were all sequenced from one sample in a study of radiotherapy plus CTLA-4 blockade in lung cancer. Measured with immunoSEQ multiplex PCR; TCRdb has only the in-frame clones, and not every one. The sample lists 45,000 to 60,000 clones; about four fifths were seen once. Sequenced here: peripheral blood, sampled from a patient treated with radiotherapy plus ipilimumab. These receptors all stem from a human donor with non-small cell lung cancer who had a complete response to radiotherapy plus ipilimumab.

This chain links TRBV9 with TRBJ2-1, with 7 nucleotides matching TRBD2. J was trimmed by 8 bases and V by 0 bases; bases with no gene match: 14. Germline assignment: CDR1 SGDLS and CDR2 YYNGEE. The CDR3 loop spans 17 amino acids. The CDR3 sequence is CASSVGEGRRGVHEQFF. The CDR3 coding sequence is TGTGCCAGCAGCGTAGGGGAGGGACGCCGGGGAGTCCATGAGCAGTTCTTC. Drawing the rest from reference TRBV9 and TRBJ2-1, the complete variable domain is DSGVTQTPKHLITATGQRVTLRCSPRSGDLSVYWYQQSLDQGLQFLIQYYNGEERAKGNILERFSAQQFPDLHSELNLSSLELGDSALYFCASSVGEGRRGVHEQFFGPGTRLTVL.

J is TRBJ1-3 and V is TRBV7-9; 7 positions agree with TRBD1. The trim removed 4 bases at V and 0 bases at J, leaving 6 bases unmatched. Germline loops: CDR1 SEHNR, CDR2 FQNEAQ (reference sequence). The CDR3 totals 16 residues. The chain's CDR3 is CASSSRDSNSGNTIYF. In DNA, the CDR3 is TGTGCCAGCAGCTCGAGGGACAGCAACTCTGGAAACACCATATATTTT.

This rearrangement joins TRBV4-3 to TRBJ2-3; 7 nucleotides agree with TRBD2. From germline, CDR1 is LGHNA and CDR2 YSLEER. The CDR3 totals 15 residues. V lost 0 bases to trimming and J lost 5 bases; unmatched junction nucleotides: 5. CDR3 DNA sequence: TGCGCCAGCAGCCAAGACGCGGGAGAAGGAGATACGCAGTATTTT. It is translated as CASSQDAGEGDTQYF.

J is TRBJ1-6 and V is TRBV9, with D maybe TRBD1 (6 bases). V was shortened by 4 bases and J by 14 bases, with 22 bases between the two germline ends. The CDR3 is 15 residues long. Germline CDR1 SGDLS, CDR2 YYNGEE. The CDR3: CASSTRQAGGEALHF. In DNA form, the CDR3 reads TGTGCCAGCAGCACAAGACAGGCCGGGGGGGAAGCCCTCCACTTT.

The chain is built from TRBV27 and TRBJ2-7; D not resolved. Trimming removed 1 base from V and 1 base from J, with 8 bases in between. This CDR3 contains 14 residues. Germline CDR1 and CDR2: MNHEY and SMNVEV (reference sequence). This CDR3 is CASSLLGTSYEQYF. In nucleotides, the CDR3 is TGTGCCAGCAGTTTATTGGGCACATCCTACGAGCAGTACTTC.

The chain links TRBV29-1 to TRBJ2-1; the match to TRBD2 covers 11 bases. Trimming at V came to 5 bases and at J to 7 bases, leaving 4 bases not matched to a gene. The CDR3 length is 13 residues. Germline-derived CDR1 and CDR2 are SQVTM and ANQGSEA. Written as DNA, the CDR3 is TGCAGCGTTACTAGCGGGAGTCGGAATGAGCAGTTCTTC. Its translation is CSVTSGSRNEQFF.

This chain joins TRBV12-5 and TRBJ1-6; weak D call: TRBD1 (5 bases). Trimming took 6 bases from V and 5 from J, leaving 11 bases between them. The CDR3 has 14 residues. From germline, CDR1 is LGHNT and CDR2 FRNRAP. CDR3 bases: TGTGCTAGTGGATTAGGGGTCCATAATTCACCCCTCCACTTT. It is translated as CASGLGVHNSPLHF.

This chain links TRBV18 with TRBJ1-5, with unresolved D. The CDR3 is 18 residues long. Germline-derived CDR1 and CDR2 are KGHSH and LQKENI. With 4 bases removed from V and 0 bases from J, the gap between germline ends came to 19 bases. The CDR3 loop is CASSRDSPVTNSNQPQHF. CDR3 coding DNA: TGTGCCAGCTCACGCGACTCCCCAGTAACTAATAGCAATCAGCCCCAGCATTTT.

This sequence joins TRBV6-4 and TRBJ2-7; 7 bases agree with TRBD1. The ends lost 10 bases at V and 4 bases at J; junction bases unmatched: 13. The CDR3 length is 14 residues. Germline CDR1 and CDR2: MRHNA and SNTAGT. The CDR3 here is CATPSGQTFYEQYV. CDR3 in DNA: TGTGCCACCCCGTCGGGACAGACTTTTTACGAGCAGTACGTC.

The V and J genes are TRBV11-3 and TRBJ1-2, with D possibly TRBD1 on 5 matching bases. The CDR3 sequence is 16 residues long. The V and J ends lost 0 bases and 2 bases respectively, with 13 bases between them. Germline V gene data show CDR1 as SGHNT and CDR2 as YENEEA. CDR3 DNA: TGTGCCAGCAGCTTAGATGGGGCAGGACCCAACTATGGCTACACCTTC. It encodes CASSLDGAGPNYGYTF.

The rearrangement uses TRBV4-3 and TRBJ1-3; TRBD1 might be the D (5 bases). The ends were cut back, 3 bases at V and 2 bases at J, with 11 bases in the middle. The CDR3 is 15 amino acids. CDR1 is LGHNA and CDR2 is YSLEER in the germline V gene. The CDR3 loop reads CASSQGDSPGNTIYF. CDR3 nucleotides: TGCGCCAGCAGCCAGGGGGACTCCCCTGGAAACACCATATATTTT.

The chain employs TRBV5-1 and TRBJ2-1; D unclear. Germline CDR1 and CDR2: SGHRS and YFSETQ. This CDR3 spans 13 amino acids. Trimming removed 4 bases from V and 6 bases from J, with 11 bases in between. CDR3 region: CASSPPYGNEQFF. In nucleotides, the CDR3 is TGCGCCAGCAGCCCACCCTATGGCAATGAGCAGTTCTTC.

J is TRBJ1-3 and V is TRBV6-5, with D possibly being TRBD1 (6 bases). Trimming removed 5 bases from V and 1 base from J, with 6 bases in between. Germline CDR1 MNHEY, CDR2 SVGAGI. This CDR3 comprises 13 residues. CDR3 sequence: CASSTGSGNTIYF. The CDR3 DNA reads as TGTGCCAGCAGTACAGGGTCTGGAAACACCATATATTTT.

V usage is TRBV4-3 and J usage is TRBJ2-7; 8 bases align to TRBD1. V was clipped by 1 base and J by 4 bases; unmatched bases: 3. Germline values: CDR1 LGHNA, CDR2 YSLEER. This CDR3 comprises 14 residues. The CDR3 coding sequence is TGCGCCAGCAGCCAAGGCAGGGGGCTGTACGAGCAGTACTTC. It translates to CASSQGRGLYEQYF.

This chain joins TRBV19 and TRBJ2-1, with 10 positions matching TRBD1. Germline V lookup: CDR1 LNHDA, CDR2 SQIVND (reference sequence). V shed 0 bases and J 9 bases; nucleotides not matched to a gene: 11. The CDR3 runs to 17 residues. The CDR3 is CASSIDLGSTGGSEQFF. CDR3 in DNA: TGTGCCAGTAGTATAGACCTGGGTTCGACAGGGGGCAGTGAGCAGTTCTTC.

The DNA for the CDR3 is TGTGCCAGCAGCTTTTTCGGTCGCAGGACGGGGGGTTCACCCCTCCACTTT. This codes for CASSFFGRRTGGSPLHF. The rearrangement links TRBV7-2 to TRBJ1-6; D is perhaps TRBD1 (5 bases). This CDR3 contains 17 residues. Germline CDR1 is SGHTA and CDR2 is FQGNSA. V was shortened by 3 bases and J by 9 bases, with 21 bases between the two germline ends. Full variable domain (remainder filled in from reference TRBV7-2 and TRBJ1-6): GAGVSQSPSNKVTEKGKDVELRCDPISGHTALYWYRQSLGQGLEFLIYFQGNSAPDKSGLPSDRFSAERTGGSVSTLTIQRTQQEDSAVYLCASSFFGRRTGGSPLHFGNGTRLTVT.

The V gene is TRBV10-2, the J gene TRBJ1-6; no firm D call. Germline CDR1 WSHSY, CDR2 SAAADI. Trimming shortened V by 7 bases and J by 9 bases, and 16 bases separated the two germline ends. This CDR3 region has 14 residues. DNA for the CDR3: TGCGCCAGCACCCCCAGAGAGGGCAGTTCACCCCTCCACTTT. Protein: CASTPREGSSPLHF.

This sequence joins TRBV5-6 and TRBJ2-7; 8 positions agree with TRBD2. Germline loops: CDR1 SGHDT, CDR2 YYEEEE. J lost 5 bases, V lost 4 bases, and 11 bases had no gene match. The CDR3 is 15 amino acids. In DNA form, the CDR3 reads TGTGCCAGCAGCACGAGCGGGGGCCCGATGCACGAGCAGTACTTC. It yields the protein CASSTSGGPMHEQYF.

V and J are TRBV30 and TRBJ2-5; 10 nucleotides match TRBD1. The CDR3 consists of 13 residues. Germline loops: CDR1 GTSNPN, CDR2 SVGIG (reference sequence). J gave up 5 bases and V 4 bases, and 4 bases lay outside the gene matches. CDR3 residues: CAWNKGQGETQYF. The CDR3 DNA reads TGTGCCTGGAATAAGGGACAGGGGGAGACCCAGTACTTC. The variable domain in full, completed from reference TRBV30 and TRBJ2-5, reads SQTIHQWPATLVQPVGSPLSLECTVEGTSNPNLYWYRQAAGRGLQLLFYSVGIGQISSEVPQNLSASRPQDRQFILSSKKLLLSDSGFYLCAWNKGQGETQYFGPGTRLLVL.

This clone turned up a few times. The chain uses TRBV7-9 and TRBJ1-2; possibly TRBD1 for D (5 bases). V gave up 3 bases and J gave up 3 bases, with 11 bases separating them. Germline CDR1 is SEHNR and CDR2 is FQNEAQ (reference sequence). This CDR3 spans 14 amino acids. CDR3 DNA: TGTGCCAGCAGCTTTACGGGGGAAGACTATGGCTACACCTTC. As protein: CASSFTGEDYGYTF.

The rearrangement links TRBV7-8 to TRBJ1-1; D is uncertain. The CDR3 has 14 residues. Looked up from germline, CDR1 is SGHVS and CDR2 is FQNEAQ. V shed 2 bases and J shed 5 bases, with 12 bases lying between them. In nucleotides, the CDR3 is TGTGCCAGCAGCTTAACGTCCCGGAGGACTGAAGCTTTCTTT. This codes for CASSLTSRRTEAFF. The full variable domain, rest sourced from reference TRBV7-8 and TRBJ1-1, is GAGVSQSPRYKVAKRGQDVALRCDPISGHVSLFWYQQALGQGPEFLTYFQNEAQLDKSGLPSDRFFAERPEGSVSTLKIQRTQQEDSAVYLCASSLTSRRTEAFFGQGTRLTVV.

This chain connects TRBV2 to TRBJ2-7; D might be TRBD1 (7 bases). The CDR3 sequence is 14 residues long. CDR1 is SNHLY and CDR2 is FYNNEI in the germline V gene. Trimming removed 11 bases from V and 4 bases from J, with 21 bases in between. The CDR3 DNA sequence: TGTGCCTCGACCCCCCAGGGGGGACCATACGAGCAGTACTTC. Translating gives CASTPQGGPYEQYF.

The chain links TRBV10-1 to TRBJ1-1; a possible D gene is TRBD1 (5 bases). The V and J ends lost 8 bases and 1 base respectively, with 8 bases between them. The length of the CDR3 is 12 residues. Germline CDR1 reads WNHNN; CDR2 reads SYGVQD (reference sequence). CDR3 nucleotides: TGCGCCAGCCAGGGTCCGAACACTGAAGCTTTCTTT. Translating gives CASQGPNTEAFF.